A single sample gave rise to the 5 T cell receptor beta chains below, sequenced in a study of blood T cell repertoires in COVID-19. Profiled with immunoSEQ multiplex PCR; TCRdb holds only in-frame clones, not every one. The profile shows roughly 340,000 clones, 87% of them singletons. Sequenced input: PBMCs or T cells enriched from blood (not recorded which). The source of these receptors is a man in his forties in a cohort exposed to, infected with or recovered from COVID-19 (not recorded which).

The chain is built from TRBV7-2 and TRBJ2-2; D perhaps matches TRBD2 (6 bases). The CDR3 is 12 amino acids. Germline V gene data show CDR1 as SGHTA and CDR2 as FQGNSA. Between the trimmed V and J ends, which lost 4 bases and 9 bases, there was a span of 9 bases. This chain's CDR3 is CASSYSGRELFF. The CDR3 DNA is TGTGCCAGCAGCTATAGCGGCCGGGAGCTGTTTTTT.

CDR3 in DNA: TGCAGCGGACTCGACAGGGAAGCTTTCTTT. Translated, it gives CSGLDREAFF. The rearrangement uses TRBV29-1 and TRBJ1-1; a possible D gene is TRBD1 (6 bases). The CDR3 length is 10 residues. Germline CDR1 is SQVTM and CDR2 is ANQGSEA. Between the trimmed V and J ends, which lost 7 bases and 8 bases, there was a span of 11 bases.

The gene calls are TRBV3-1 (or the pseudogene TRBV3-2) and TRBJ2-1; TRBD2 matches 12 bases. With V trimmed by 0 bases and J by 4 bases, 10 bases remained unmatched. Germline V gives CDR1 LGHDT, CDR2 YNNKEL (reference sequence). The CDR3 extends over 19 amino acids. CDR3 residues: CASSQERLAGGGAYNEQFF. The CDR3 DNA reads TGTGCCAGCAGCCAAGAAAGGCTAGCGGGAGGGGGGGCTTACAATGAGCAGTTCTTC.

This clone has only a few counts. The chain has TRBV5-4 and TRBJ2-2; 7 nucleotides agree with TRBD1. This CDR3 has 17 amino acids. The V gene's germline CDR1 is SGHNT and CDR2 YYREEE (reference sequence). With V trimmed by 3 bases and J by 3 bases, 11 bases remained unmatched. CDR3 nucleotide sequence: TGTGCCAGCAGCTCACGTGACAGGGTCTATGACACCGGGGAGCTGTTTTTT. This encodes CASSSRDRVYDTGELFF.

V and J are TRBV4-2 and TRBJ2-3; D perhaps matches TRBD2 (5 bases). The V end lost 1 base, the J end lost 1 base, and 15 bases lay between the germline ends. The CDR3 contains 17 residues. Germline-derived CDR1 and CDR2 are LGHNA and YNFKEQ. The CDR3 DNA follows: TGTGCCAGCAGCCAAGCCACTAGTCTGCCCGGCACAGATACGCAGTATTTT. Translated, it gives CASSQATSLPGTDTQYF.